The subject of this entry is one T cell receptor (beta chain). Its antigen specificity is not known. Base qualities are not at hand, and no much larger clone is one base apart. V is pared back by 6 bases and J by 4 bases, with 34 bases lying between the germline termini. The CDR3 holds 21 amino acids from the cysteine to the phenylalanine. Left in the record is the CDR3 DNA by itself, 63 bases read in frame from the first base. The germline V gene yields SNHLY for CDR1 and FYNNEI for CDR2. Graves' hyperthyroidism was defined as stable when no progression to ophthalmopathy occurred over 18 months of follow-up. Hyperthyroidism patients were newly diagnosed, with disease duration under 2 months, and aged 18 to 65 years. Any patient with an uncontrolled infection, another autoimmune disease, pregnancy or lactation was excluded. Diagnoses were established on the basis of clinical symptoms, serum thyroxine and TRAb, thyroid ultrasound, and orbital computed tomography. Trizol reagent was used to extract total RNA, and RNA quality was then checked on an Agilent 2100 Bioanalyzer.

This entry is derived from a study of T cells in Graves' hyperthyroidism and ophthalmopathy (dated by TCRdb to between 2018 and 2021). Context from the whole study: To identify TCR V-J signatures that set the groups apart, the researchers used a discovery cohort of approximately 98 patients, made up of roughly 45 with Graves' ophthalmopathy and some 55 with stable Graves' hyperthyroidism. Prospective prediction of ophthalmopathy was tested in an independent validation cohort of 18 to 20 hyperthyroidism patients and 15 to 17 patients who later progressed to ophthalmopathy. For training and testing, the 100 or so patients in the discovery cohort were randomly divided in a 7:3 ratio. In addition, the study compared T-cell repertoires in thyroid tissue and in blood from six Graves' hyperthyroidism patients. Following sampling, methimazole starting at 30 mg daily was given to hyperthyroidism patients, and high-dose intravenous methylprednisolone was given to ophthalmopathy patients. The paper reports TCR Vbeta CDR3 sequencing of 135 peripheral blood samples: around 41 ophthalmopathy, under 80 hyperthyroidism and approximately 17 progressor patients.

General conclusions and limits of the study: Ophthalmopathy was separated from stable hyperthyroidism by a 13 V-J signature model, with around 88% sensitivity and 81% to 82% specificity obtained in cross-validation and 80%/75% obtained in testing. Blood samples also contained most of the expanded thyroid clonotypes (frequency above 0.001), which suggests that blood repertoires may reflect thyroid immune responses. In validation, the model predicted progression to ophthalmopathy a median of roughly six months before onset, with approximately 68% sensitivity and roughly 77% specificity. Sample size was not statistically predetermined, and blinding of investigators to group allocation was not performed.

Amplification of TCR beta CDR3 regions was carried out from RNA transcripts. For the first round of RT-PCR on the TCR CDR3, the HTBI primer set was used together with the Qiagen OneStep RT-PCR kit. The libraries were constructed in a second round of multiplex PCR and then size-selected and purified. The libraries were sequenced on an Illumina HiSeq2000 using paired-end 100 bp reads. On the study's bioinformatics: SOAPnuke was used to process the raw data, with reads discarded if the reads contained adapters or uncalled bases, had a mean Phred below 15, or lacked an exact constant-primer or identifier match. High-quality paired reads were merged using COPE v1.2.5, and each unique nucleotide sequence was defined as a clonotype. MiTCR v1.1 was used to align the clonotypes against IMGT TRBV, TRBD and TRBJ reference segments. Analysis was restricted to V-J combinations with a frequency above 0.0001, which covered about 99% of repertoires. The TCS score was defined as the ratio of F50 (clonal expansion) to E x V (chaos), calculated using BLOSUM62-based TCRdist between CDR3 peptides within each V-J. Welch's t-statistics and random forest reduced several hundred V-J features to under 15, which were used in a naive Bayes classifier (R e1071). Thyroid-blood repertoire similarity was quantified with the Morisita-Horn index. TCRdb ran its own pipeline on the public reads, namely fastp trimming at Q25 and MiXCR clone calling, and kept in-frame beta chains. Every distinct CDR3 protein forms one entry, paired with its most common genes and DNA. TCRdb, rather than the study authors, made the V and J calls. The sample table holds 500,000 to 600,000 distinct CDR3 sequences, of which roughly 46% were seen once. The ten largest account for roughly 8.2% of the sample.

The chain is assembled from TRBV2 and TRBJ1-5; TRBD1 is a weak D gene call, 5 bases matching. What was sequenced was peripheral blood or thyroid tissue (not recorded which). The TCR comes from a woman aged 18-29 years with Graves' hyperthyroidism. The CDR3 here reads CASSPPTSGHYNLEGNQPQHF. At the DNA level, the sequence is TGTGCCAGCAGCCCCCCGACTAGCGGGCACTACAATCTCGAGGGGAATCAGCCCCAGCATTTT.